A selection of T cell receptor beta chains follows, all from one sample in a study of cytomegalovirus exposure and HLA in healthy donors. Produced via immunoSEQ multiplex PCR; TCRdb's table is partial and in-frame only. The table has 100,000 to 150,000 clones, roughly 74% seen once. Sequences were obtained from PBMCs. These receptors were collected from a woman in her forties or fifties in good health and CMV-seropositive. The CDR3 runs from the conserved cysteine through the conserved F or W. Each record gives: D gene, J gene, clone size, V gene, CDR3 protein, CDR3 DNA. A D gene is named only where the DNA matches it firmly. The listing skips clone size in some rows; elsewhere it reads once, few, many or a size class.

D: TRBD1; J: TRBJ1-2; size: -; V: TRBV13; CDR3: CASSYRDRARGYTF; DNA: TGTGCCAGCAGCTACCGGGACAGGGCTCGGGGCTACACCTTC
D: TRBD1; J: TRBJ1-1; size: -; V: TRBV9; CDR3: CASSVGGGGTEAFF; DNA: TGTGCCAGCAGCGTAGGAGGGGGCGGGACTGAAGCTTTCTTT
D: -; J: TRBJ1-4; size: -; V: TRBV28; CDR3: CASSSPGGGVDEKLFF; DNA: TGTGCCAGCAGTTCCCCCGGAGGAGGGGTTGATGAAAAACTGTTTTTT
D: -; J: TRBJ1-4; size: -; V: TRBV4-1; CDR3: CASSQIQGSNEKLFF; DNA: TGCGCCAGCAGCCAAATCCAGGGGAGTAATGAAAAACTGTTTTTT
D: TRBD2; J: TRBJ2-5; size: once; V: TRBV7-8; CDR3: CASSLLAGGQETQYF; DNA: TGTGCCAGCAGCTTACTAGCGGGGGGGCAAGAGACCCAGTACTTC
D: -; J: TRBJ2-7; size: once; V: TRBV29-1; CDR3: CSVSGQGLHEQYF; DNA: TGCAGCGTTAGTGGGCAGGGGCTGCACGAGCAGTACTTC
D: -; J: TRBJ1-5; size: -; V: TRBV6-6; CDR3: CASSYVTGSNQPQHF; DNA: TGTGCCAGCAGTTATGTCACGGGAAGCAATCAGCCCCAGCATTTT
D: -; J: TRBJ1-2; size: -; V: TRBV19; CDR3: CATRGAAGANYGYTF; DNA: TGTGCCACGCGGGGGGCCGCCGGAGCTAACTATGGCTACACCTTC
D: -; J: TRBJ1-2; size: -; V: TRBV5-1; CDR3: CASSLSGNDGYTF; DNA: TGCGCCAGCAGCTTGTCAGGGAACGATGGCTACACCTTC
D: TRBD1; J: TRBJ1-2; size: -; V: TRBV19; CDR3: CASSIFTGDGGYTF; DNA: TGTGCCAGTAGTATCTTCACAGGGGACGGTGGCTACACCTTC
D: TRBD2; J: TRBJ2-5; size: once; V: TRBV13; CDR3: CASSLGWTSGEETQYF; DNA: TGTGCCAGCAGCTTAGGGTGGACTAGCGGGGAAGAGACCCAGTACTTC
D: -; J: TRBJ1-4; size: -; V: TRBV5-1; CDR3: CASSLEAGWDEKLFF; DNA: TGCGCCAGCAGCTTGGAGGCAGGGTGGGATGAAAAACTGTTTTTT
D: -; J: TRBJ2-1; size: -; V: TRBV10-3; CDR3: CAIRLTDGGNEQFF; DNA: TGTGCCATCAGGTTAACAGACGGGGGCAATGAGCAGTTCTTC
D: TRBD1; J: TRBJ2-1; size: -; V: TRBV30; CDR3: CAFRTGYGEQFF; DNA: TGTGCCTTCCGGACAGGGTATGGTGAGCAGTTCTTC
D: -; J: TRBJ2-3; size: few; V: TRBV12-5; CDR3: CASGPHSSTDTQYF; DNA: TGTGCTAGTGGTCCCCATAGCAGCACAGATACGCAGTATTTT
D: -; J: TRBJ2-7; size: -; V: TRBV6-6; CDR3: CAAGVAYEQYF; DNA: TGTGCCGCTGGAGTAGCCTACGAGCAGTACTTC
D: TRBD2; J: TRBJ2-2; size: -; V: TRBV15; CDR3: CATSRASGSNTGELFF; DNA: TGTGCCACCAGCAGAGCTAGCGGGAGCAACACCGGGGAGCTGTTTTTT
D: TRBD2; J: TRBJ2-1; size: -; V: TRBV28; CDR3: CASSKYYQAGGPNEQFF; DNA: TGTGCCAGCAGCAAATACTATCAAGCGGGGGGCCCAAATGAGCAGTTCTTC
D: -; J: TRBJ1-5; size: -; V: TRBV11-2; CDR3: CASSSPTDQPQHF; DNA: TGTGCCAGCAGCTCCCCTACTGATCAGCCCCAGCATTTT
D: TRBD1; J: TRBJ2-2; size: -; V: TRBV18; CDR3: CASRTQGAIGTGELFF; DNA: TGTGCCAGCCGAACCCAGGGGGCGATTGGCACCGGGGAGCTGTTTTTT
D: -; J: TRBJ1-3; size: -; V: TRBV30; CDR3: CAWSVGGSSGNTIYF; DNA: TGTGCCTGGAGTGTAGGCGGCAGCTCTGGAAACACCATATATTTT
D: -; J: TRBJ2-7; size: -; V: TRBV7-9; CDR3: CASSFRLSAYEQYF; DNA: TGTGCCAGCAGCTTCAGGTTGTCGGCCTACGAGCAGTACTTC
D: TRBD1; J: TRBJ1-6; size: -; V: TRBV19; CDR3: CASGSGQGNSPLHF; DNA: TGTGCCTCAGGGTCGGGACAGGGAAATTCACCCCTCCACTTT
D: TRBD1; J: TRBJ1-2; size: -; V: TRBV7-8; CDR3: CASSLVSGTGDGYTF; DNA: TGTGCCAGCAGCTTAGTTTCCGGGACAGGGGACGGCTACACCTTC
D: -; J: TRBJ2-5; size: few; V: TRBV6-5; CDR3: CASSAYPMDQETQYF; DNA: TGTGCCAGCAGTGCATACCCTATGGACCAAGAGACCCAGTACTTC
D: -; J: TRBJ1-4; size: few; V: TRBV6-1; CDR3: CASIGAAGDGKLFF; DNA: TGTGCCAGCATCGGAGCGGCAGGGGATGGAAAACTGTTTTTT
D: -; J: TRBJ1-5; size: -; V: TRBV29-1; CDR3: CSVTSGSGSNQPQHF; DNA: TGCAGCGTTACGTCAGGGTCTGGAAGCAATCAGCCCCAGCATTTT
D: -; J: TRBJ2-4; size: -; V: TRBV18; CDR3: CASSSGNDIQYF; DNA: TGTGCCAGCTCATCGGGGAATGACATTCAGTACTTC
D: -; J: TRBJ1-2; size: few; V: TRBV15; CDR3: CATSRAYSPLGYGYTF; DNA: TGTGCCACCAGCAGAGCCTACAGCCCGCTGGGCTATGGCTACACCTTC
D: -; J: TRBJ1-2; size: -; V: TRBV4-3; CDR3: CASSQGTSTSSGYTF; DNA: TGCGCCAGCAGCCAAGGGACATCTACCAGTAGCGGCTACACCTTC
D: -; J: TRBJ2-7; size: -; V: TRBV15; CDR3: CATSRDGLYEQYF; DNA: TGTGCCACCAGCAGAGACGGTCTCTACGAGCAGTACTTC
D: -; J: TRBJ1-5; size: few; V: TRBV6-1; CDR3: CASSGGQFNQPQHF; DNA: TGTGCCAGCAGTGGCGGACAGTTCAATCAGCCCCAGCATTTT
D: -; J: TRBJ1-2; size: few; V: TRBV18; CDR3: CASSDGQLYGYTF; DNA: TGTGCCAGCTCAGACGGACAGCTCTATGGCTACACCTTC
D: TRBD1; J: TRBJ2-7; size: -; V: TRBV27; CDR3: CASSSLGQDEQYF; DNA: TGTGCCAGCAGTTCGCTTGGACAGGACGAGCAGTACTTC
D: TRBD2; J: TRBJ2-5; size: -; V: TRBV7-7; CDR3: CASSFGGEETQYF; DNA: TGTGCCAGCAGCTTTGGGGGGGAAGAGACCCAGTACTTC
D: TRBD2; J: TRBJ2-1; size: few; V: TRBV5-1; CDR3: CASSLTAGGPSYNEQFF; DNA: TGCGCCAGCAGCTTGACAGCGGGGGGGCCTTCCTACAATGAGCAGTTCTTC
D: -; J: TRBJ2-2; size: -; V: TRBV10-3; CDR3: CAISRDYLFWELFF; DNA: TGTGCCATCAGCAGGGATTATCTTTTCTGGGAGCTGTTTTTT
D: -; J: TRBJ2-2; size: -; V: TRBV5-4; CDR3: CASSTGFNTGELFF; DNA: TGTGCCAGCAGCACAGGGTTTAACACCGGGGAGCTGTTTTTT